This TCR beta chain is from a study of T-cell memory formation after mild COVID-19. One entry per CDR3 protein, called by TCRdb with MiXCR from the 5' RACE reads. The table includes around 130,000 distinct CDR3 sequences, about 16% detected once. This clonotype was seen only a few times. The target antigen is unknown. Study-wide findings and caveats: Among clones contracting day 15 to 85, CD4/CD8 was balanced, whereas later expanders leaned CD4+.

This clonotype was sampled from an adult woman who had mild COVID-19 (a few samples of this study predate the infection). Cell type and time point are not known. The sequencing sample was made of PBMCs or a T cell subset sorted from them (not recorded which).

The CDR3 protein is CASSLDLLAGGSSSNEQFF. As DNA, the CDR3 is TGTGCCAGCAGCTTGGATTTACTAGCGGGGGGCTCCTCTTCCAATGAGCAGTTCTTC. The J gene is TRBJ2-1, the V gene TRBV5-6; 12 bases map to TRBD2. V trimming: 0 bases; J trimming: 6 bases; junction bases outside the gene matches: 13. CDR1 is SGHDT and CDR2 is YYEEEE in the germline V gene. The CDR3 covers 19 residues.